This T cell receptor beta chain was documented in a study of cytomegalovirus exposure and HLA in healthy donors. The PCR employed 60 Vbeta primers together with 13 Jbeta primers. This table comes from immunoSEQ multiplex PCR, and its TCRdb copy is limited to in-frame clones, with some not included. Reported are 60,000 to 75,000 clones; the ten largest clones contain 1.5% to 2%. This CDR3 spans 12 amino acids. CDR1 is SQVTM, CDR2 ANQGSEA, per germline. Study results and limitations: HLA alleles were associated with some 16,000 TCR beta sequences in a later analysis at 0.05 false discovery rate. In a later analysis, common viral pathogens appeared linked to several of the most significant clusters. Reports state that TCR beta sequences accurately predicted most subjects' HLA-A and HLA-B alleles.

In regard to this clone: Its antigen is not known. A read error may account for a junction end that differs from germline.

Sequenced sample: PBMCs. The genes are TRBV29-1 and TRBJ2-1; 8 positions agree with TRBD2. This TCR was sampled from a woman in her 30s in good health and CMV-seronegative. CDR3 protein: CSVQRQREGRLF. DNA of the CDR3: TGCAGCGTTCAAAGGCAACGGGAGGGCCGACTCTTC.